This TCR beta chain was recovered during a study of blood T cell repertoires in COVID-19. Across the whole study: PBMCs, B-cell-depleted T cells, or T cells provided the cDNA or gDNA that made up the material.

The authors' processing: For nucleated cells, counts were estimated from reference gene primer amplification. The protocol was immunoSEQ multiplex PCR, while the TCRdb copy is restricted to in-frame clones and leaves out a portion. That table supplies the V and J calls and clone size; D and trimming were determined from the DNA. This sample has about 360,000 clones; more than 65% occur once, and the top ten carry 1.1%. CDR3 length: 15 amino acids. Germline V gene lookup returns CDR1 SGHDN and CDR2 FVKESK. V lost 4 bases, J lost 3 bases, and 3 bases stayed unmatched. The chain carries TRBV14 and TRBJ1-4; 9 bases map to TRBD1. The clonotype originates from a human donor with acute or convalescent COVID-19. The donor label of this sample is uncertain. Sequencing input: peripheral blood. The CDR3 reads CASSRRQGANEKLFF. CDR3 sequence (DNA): TGTGCCAGCAGCCGCAGACAGGGGGCTAATGAAAAACTGTTTTTT.